A selection of T cell receptor beta chains follows, all from one sample in a study of T-cell memory formation after mild COVID-19. MiXCR, applied by TCRdb to the 5' RACE reads, yields one record per CDR3 protein. The sample contains 150,000 to 200,000 distinct CDR3 sequences, 11% of which appear only once. The sample was PBMCs or a T cell subset sorted from them (not recorded which). All receptors come from a man aged 18-30 years who had mild COVID-19 (a few samples of this study predate the infection). Cell type and time point are not known. CDR3s include the opening cysteine and the closing phenylalanine or tryptophan. The order of the fields is CDR3 DNA, CDR3 protein, V gene, clone size, D gene, J gene. The D gene is left open where the match is weak. Rows give clone size only sometimes, using once, few, many, or a class for an expanded clone.

CDR3 DNA: TGTGCCAGCAGTTACTCGATGAGGCGGGGGACGAGGAATGAGCAGTTCTTC
CDR3 protein: CASSYSMRRGTRNEQFF
V gene: TRBV6-5
clone size: many
D gene: TRBD2
J gene: TRBJ2-1

CDR3 DNA: TGTGCCAGCAGCCAATCGTTTGGACCCACGAAGAGAGAGACCCAGTACTTC
CDR3 protein: CASSQSFGPTKRETQYF
V gene: TRBV4-2
clone size: .
D gene: .
J gene: TRBJ2-5

CDR3 DNA: TGTGCCAGCAGCCACGGAGGGACAGGGCCCTACGAGCAGTACTTC
CDR3 protein: CASSHGGTGPYEQYF
V gene: TRBV14
clone size: .
D gene: TRBD1
J gene: TRBJ2-7

CDR3 DNA: TGCGCCAGCAGGCCAGCCATCGACTGGAGAGCCTTCTTT
CDR3 protein: CASRPAIDWRAFF
V gene: TRBV5-1
clone size: many
D gene: .
J gene: TRBJ1-1

CDR3 DNA: TGTGCCAGCAGCTTAGCGCCACAGCTAGATACGCAGTATTTT
CDR3 protein: CASSLAPQLDTQYF
V gene: TRBV7-6
clone size: few
D gene: .
J gene: TRBJ2-3

CDR3 DNA: TGCGCCAGCAGCTTCCAGGGAGTCTCCCAAGAGACCCAGTACTTC
CDR3 protein: CASSFQGVSQETQYF
V gene: TRBV5-1
clone size: .
D gene: .
J gene: TRBJ2-5

CDR3 DNA: TGTGCCAGCAGTTACTCGAGGCAGTTCCCTACACCCCTCCACTTT
CDR3 protein: CASSYSRQFPTPLHF
V gene: TRBV6-5
clone size: few
D gene: .
J gene: TRBJ1-6

CDR3 DNA: TGCGCCAGCAGCTTGGGGGACACGAAATCACCCCTCCACTTT
CDR3 protein: CASSLGDTKSPLHF
V gene: TRBV5-1
clone size: few
D gene: .
J gene: TRBJ1-6

CDR3 DNA: TGTGCCAGCAGTACGACCTCCGGGACTAGCACCACCGGGGAGCTGTTTTTT
CDR3 protein: CASSTTSGTSTTGELFF
V gene: TRBV12-3/TRBV12-4
clone size: .
D gene: TRBD2
J gene: TRBJ2-2

CDR3 DNA: TGCGCCAGCAGCTTCGGGGACTGGACCCAGTACTTC
CDR3 protein: CASSFGDWTQYF
V gene: TRBV5-1
clone size: .
D gene: .
J gene: TRBJ2-5

CDR3 DNA: TGTGCCAGCAGTTTTCGTCCCAATCAGCCCCAGCATTTT
CDR3 protein: CASSFRPNQPQHF
V gene: TRBV12-3/TRBV12-4
clone size: .
D gene: .
J gene: TRBJ1-5

CDR3 DNA: TGCAGCGTTGGTCGGTACGGGTACTCCTACAATGAGCAGTTCTTC
CDR3 protein: CSVGRYGYSYNEQFF
V gene: TRBV29-1
clone size: many
D gene: .
J gene: TRBJ2-1

CDR3 DNA: TGTGCCAGCAGAATGACTAGCGGGGGGTATGAGCAGTTCTTC
CDR3 protein: CASRMTSGGYEQFF
V gene: TRBV6-5
clone size: few
D gene: TRBD2
J gene: TRBJ2-1

CDR3 DNA: TGTGCCAGCAGTTTTGAGACCGGGGAGCTGTTTTTT
CDR3 protein: CASSFETGELFF
V gene: TRBV12-3/TRBV12-4
clone size: .
D gene: .
J gene: TRBJ2-2

CDR3 DNA: TGCGCCAGCAGCCGGGGGGGGGACTCCTACGAGCAGTACTTC
CDR3 protein: CASSRGGDSYEQYF
V gene: TRBV5-1
clone size: many
D gene: TRBD2
J gene: TRBJ2-7

CDR3 DNA: TGCGCCAGCAGTTTCATGGGCACCACGCAGTATTTT
CDR3 protein: CASSFMGTTQYF
V gene: TRBV5-1
clone size: few
D gene: .
J gene: TRBJ2-3

CDR3 DNA: TGTGCCAGCAGCGTTACCGGGACAGGCTTAAGCAATCAGCCCCAGCATTTT
CDR3 protein: CASSVTGTGLSNQPQHF
V gene: TRBV7-2
clone size: .
D gene: TRBD1
J gene: TRBJ1-5

CDR3 DNA: TGTGCCAGCAGCCAAGAACAGGATTATGGCTACACCTTC
CDR3 protein: CASSQEQDYGYTF
V gene: TRBV4-2
clone size: few
D gene: .
J gene: TRBJ1-2

CDR3 DNA: TGTGCCAGCAGCCAACAGGGGATTAGAAACACTGAAGCTTTCTTT
CDR3 protein: CASSQQGIRNTEAFF
V gene: TRBV28
clone size: few
D gene: TRBD1
J gene: TRBJ1-1

CDR3 DNA: TGCGCCAGCAGCAATACAGGGGGATCCACTGAAGCTTTCTTT
CDR3 protein: CASSNTGGSTEAFF
V gene: TRBV5-1
clone size: many
D gene: TRBD1
J gene: TRBJ1-1

CDR3 DNA: TGTGCCAGCCGTACGCGACGGGAAACTGAAGCTTTCTTT
CDR3 protein: CASRTRRETEAFF
V gene: TRBV6-5
clone size: .
D gene: .
J gene: TRBJ1-1

CDR3 DNA: TGCGCCAGCAGCCGGGCAGGACAGGGTCTAGCCAAACACATTCAGTACTTC
CDR3 protein: CASSRAGQGLAKHIQYF
V gene: TRBV4-1
clone size: .
D gene: TRBD1
J gene: TRBJ2-4

CDR3 DNA: TGTGCCAGCAGCGTGGACAGCCCTGGGGCCAACGTCCTGACTTTC
CDR3 protein: CASSVDSPGANVLTF
V gene: TRBV7-2
clone size: few
D gene: .
J gene: TRBJ2-6

CDR3 DNA: TGTGCCAGCACCAGAGCTCTCGGGACAGCCTCTACGCACGAGTACTTC
CDR3 protein: CASTRALGTASTHEYF
V gene: TRBV6-6
clone size: few
D gene: TRBD1
J gene: TRBJ2-7

CDR3 DNA: TGCGCCAGCAGCTTGGCTACTAGCGGGGGAACAGATACGCAGTATTTT
CDR3 protein: CASSLATSGGTDTQYF
V gene: TRBV5-1
clone size: many
D gene: TRBD2
J gene: TRBJ2-3

CDR3 DNA: TGCGCCAGCAGCCAAGAGCTGGTACCGGGTGAAGAGACCCAGTACTTC
CDR3 protein: CASSQELVPGEETQYF
V gene: TRBV4-3
clone size: few
D gene: .
J gene: TRBJ2-5

CDR3 DNA: TGTGCCAGCAGCCAAGATGGGCAACAGCCCCAGCATTTT
CDR3 protein: CASSQDGQQPQHF
V gene: TRBV14
clone size: .
D gene: .
J gene: TRBJ1-5

CDR3 DNA: TGTGCCAGCAGCTTATGGAGGCAGCCCCAGCATTTT
CDR3 protein: CASSLWRQPQHF
V gene: TRBV7-6
clone size: many
D gene: .
J gene: TRBJ1-5

CDR3 DNA: TGCAGTGCTAGTCGGTACTTAGGGACAGGGATGACAGATACGCAGTATTTT
CDR3 protein: CSASRYLGTGMTDTQYF
V gene: TRBV20-1
clone size: few
D gene: TRBD1
J gene: TRBJ2-3

CDR3 DNA: TGCAGCGTACGGGCGGCGTACACCGGGGAGCTGTTTTTT
CDR3 protein: CSVRAAYTGELFF
V gene: TRBV29-1
clone size: .
D gene: .
J gene: TRBJ2-2

CDR3 DNA: TGTGCCAGCAGAAACGATCCCATCCGACTCCAGCATTTT
CDR3 protein: CASRNDPIRLQHF
V gene: TRBV6-2/TRBV6-3
clone size: .
D gene: .
J gene: TRBJ1-5

CDR3 DNA: TGTGCCAGCAGTTGGGGACTTGGGACGGATAATTCACCCCTCCACTTT
CDR3 protein: CASSWGLGTDNSPLHF
V gene: TRBV6-5
clone size: few
D gene: .
J gene: TRBJ1-6

CDR3 DNA: .
CDR3 protein: CASSVGWGTSPFF
V gene: TRBV7-3
clone size: few
D gene: .
J gene: TRBJ2-1

CDR3 DNA: TGTGCCAGCAGCACACTAGCGCGTGAAGAGACCCAGTACTTC
CDR3 protein: CASSTLAREETQYF
V gene: TRBV12-3/TRBV12-4
clone size: many
D gene: TRBD2
J gene: TRBJ2-5

CDR3 DNA: TGCAGTGCTAGAGATCTAGAGCCAAAGGGGGAGACCCAGTACTTC
CDR3 protein: CSARDLEPKGETQYF
V gene: TRBV20-1
clone size: few
D gene: .
J gene: TRBJ2-5

CDR3 DNA: TGTGCCAGCAGCCGAGTCCAGGGGTACGGGGAGCTGTTTTTT
CDR3 protein: CASSRVQGYGELFF
V gene: TRBV7-6
clone size: many
D gene: .
J gene: TRBJ2-2

CDR3 DNA: TGTGCCAGCAGCTTTAAAGGGAACTATGGCTACACCTTC
CDR3 protein: CASSFKGNYGYTF
V gene: TRBV7-2
clone size: few
D gene: .
J gene: TRBJ1-2

CDR3 DNA: TGCGCCAGCAGCTTGGCGGCGGAGGCCTATGGCTACACCTTC
CDR3 protein: CASSLAAEAYGYTF
V gene: TRBV5-1
clone size: few
D gene: .
J gene: TRBJ1-2

CDR3 DNA: TGTGCCAGCTTAGGGACAGGGAGTGGCGAGCAGTACTTC
CDR3 protein: CASLGTGSGEQYF
V gene: TRBV18
clone size: .
D gene: TRBD1
J gene: TRBJ2-7

CDR3 DNA: TGTGCCACCAGCAGAGATGGGCGGCAACTGTTTTTT
CDR3 protein: CATSRDGRQLFF
V gene: TRBV15
clone size: .
D gene: .
J gene: TRBJ1-4

CDR3 DNA: TGTGCCAGCAGTGATCAGGTAGCAACTGAAGCTTTCTTT
CDR3 protein: CASSDQVATEAFF
V gene: TRBV6-6
clone size: few
D gene: .
J gene: TRBJ1-1

CDR3 DNA: TGTGCCAGCTCACCGGACAGGGGGCAAGAGACCCAGTACTTC
CDR3 protein: CASSPDRGQETQYF
V gene: TRBV18
clone size: few
D gene: TRBD1
J gene: TRBJ2-5

CDR3 DNA: TGCGCCAGCAGCTTCCAACAGGGGTCGGGTGAGCAGTTCTTC
CDR3 protein: CASSFQQGSGEQFF
V gene: TRBV5-1
clone size: .
D gene: TRBD1
J gene: TRBJ2-1

CDR3 DNA: TGTGCCAGCAGTTTACGGACAGGGATTGTGAATGAGCAGTTCTTC
CDR3 protein: CASSLRTGIVNEQFF
V gene: TRBV6-6
clone size: .
D gene: TRBD1
J gene: TRBJ2-1

CDR3 DNA: TGTGCCATCAGTGAGGGCGATCAGACCCAGTACTTC
CDR3 protein: CAISEGDQTQYF
V gene: TRBV10-3
clone size: .
D gene: .
J gene: TRBJ2-5